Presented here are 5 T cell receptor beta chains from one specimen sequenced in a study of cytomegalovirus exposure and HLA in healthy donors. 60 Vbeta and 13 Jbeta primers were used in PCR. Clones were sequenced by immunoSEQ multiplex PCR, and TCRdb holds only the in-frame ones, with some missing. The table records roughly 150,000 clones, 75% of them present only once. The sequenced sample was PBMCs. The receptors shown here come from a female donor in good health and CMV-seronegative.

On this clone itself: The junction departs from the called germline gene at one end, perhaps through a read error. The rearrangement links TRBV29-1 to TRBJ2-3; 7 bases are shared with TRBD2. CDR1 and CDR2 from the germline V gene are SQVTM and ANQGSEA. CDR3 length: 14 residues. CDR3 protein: CSVGGGGSTDAQYF. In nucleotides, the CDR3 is TGCAGCGTTGGGGGGGGTGGCAGCACAGATGCGCAGTATTTT.

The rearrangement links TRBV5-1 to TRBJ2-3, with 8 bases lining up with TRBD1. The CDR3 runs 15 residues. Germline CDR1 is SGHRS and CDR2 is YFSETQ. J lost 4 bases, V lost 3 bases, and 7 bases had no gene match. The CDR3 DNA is TGCGCCAGCAGCTCAATAGGACAGGGAGCAGATACGCAGTATTTT. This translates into CASSSIGQGADTQYF.

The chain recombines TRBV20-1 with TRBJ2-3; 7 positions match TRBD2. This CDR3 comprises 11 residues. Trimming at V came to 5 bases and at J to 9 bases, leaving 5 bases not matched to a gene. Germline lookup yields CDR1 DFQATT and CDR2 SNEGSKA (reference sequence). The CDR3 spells CSAPAGGTQYF. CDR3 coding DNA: TGCAGTGCTCCGGCCGGGGGGACGCAGTATTTT.

The CDR3 DNA follows: TGTGCCAGCGCTCGACGGGACGGGGAGCTGTTTTTT. It translates to CASARRDGELFF. The rearrangement uses TRBV6-5 and TRBJ2-2; weak D call: TRBD2 (5 bases). Trimming left V 8 bases short and J 7 bases short, with 11 bases between. Germline V gene lookup returns CDR1 MNHEY and CDR2 SVGAGI. The CDR3 is 12 residues long.

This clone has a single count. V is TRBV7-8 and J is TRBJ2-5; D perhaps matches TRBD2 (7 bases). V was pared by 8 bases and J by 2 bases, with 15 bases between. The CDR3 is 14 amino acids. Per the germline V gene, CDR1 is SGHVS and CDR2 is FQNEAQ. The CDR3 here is CASYLGGQQETQYF. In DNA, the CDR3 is TGTGCCAGCTACCTCGGGGGGCAGCAAGAGACCCAGTACTTC.